The 8 T cell receptor beta chains below come from one sample, sequenced in a study of blood T cell repertoires in COVID-19. Assay used: immunoSEQ multiplex PCR; TCRdb lists only in-frame clones, some missing. The table shows around 170,000 clones, with roughly 84% occurring only once. Sequences were obtained from peripheral blood. Every receptor here comes from a man aged 50 to 60 with active or convalescent COVID-19.

This chain joins TRBV12-3 or TRBV12-4 and TRBJ1-6, with D unresolved. V was clipped by 6 bases and J by 7 bases, with 4 bases between them. This CDR3 region has 11 residues. CDR3 sequence reads: CASSLNSPLHF. CDR3 DNA sequence: TGTGCCAGCAGCCTGAATTCACCCCTCCACTTT.

The CDR3, as DNA: TGCAGCGTTGAGTCGGTCGACGAGCAGTACTTC. This codes for CSVESVDEQYF. The rearrangement joins TRBV29-1 to TRBJ2-7; D is undetermined. Trimming left V 3 bases short and J 5 bases short, with 8 bases between. The CDR3 consists of 11 residues. Looked up from germline, CDR1 is SQVTM and CDR2 is ANQGSEA.

V and J are TRBV18 and TRBJ1-4, with no clear D. Deletions cut 3 bases from V and 6 bases from J, with 11 bases between. Germline V lookup: CDR1 KGHSH, CDR2 LQKENI. This CDR3 has 14 residues. As DNA, the CDR3 is TGTGCCAGCTCACCGGGAGTAGAGTATGAAAAACTGTTTTTT. Translation: CASSPGVEYEKLFF.

V and J are TRBV10-2 and TRBJ2-3; 13 bases fit TRBD2. CDR3 length equals 15 residues. Trimming removed 8 bases from V and 1 base from J; junction bases left unmatched: 3. In germline, CDR1 is WSHSY, CDR2 SAAADI. The CDR3 region has the DNA TGCGCCAGCGGCGGACTAGCGGGAGGCACAGATACGCAGTATTTT. Translating gives CASGGLAGGTDTQYF.

This clone turned up a few times. The V call is TRBV27, the J call TRBJ1-5; TRBD1 matches at 8 bases. The CDR3 consists of 17 residues. With V trimmed by 5 bases and J by 2 bases, 11 bases remained unmatched. Germline loops: CDR1 MNHEY, CDR2 SMNVEV (reference sequence). The CDR3 coding sequence is TGTGCCAGCAGTCCCGGGACAGGACTAGGAGGCAATCAGCCCCAGCATTTT. This sequence encodes CASSPGTGLGGNQPQHF.

The chain couples TRBV9 to TRBJ2-1; 10 bases line up with TRBD2. This CDR3 spans 16 amino acids. V was pared by 3 bases and J by 2 bases, with 5 bases of the junction left unmatched. CDR1 and CDR2 from the germline V gene are SGDLS and YYNGEE. The CDR3 DNA is TGTGCCAGCAGCGATGTAGGACTAGCGGCCTACAATGAGCAGTTCTTC. It codes for CASSDVGLAAYNEQFF.

Comments on this clone: The junction differs from germline at one of its ends, possibly a read error. This chain connects TRBV27 to TRBJ1-1, with 7 bases lining up with TRBD1. The germline V gene encodes CDR1 MNHEY and CDR2 SMNVEV (reference sequence). This CDR3 is 15 amino acids long. The CDR3 sequence: CASSLIPQGNSEAFF. In nucleotides, the CDR3 is TGTGCCAGCAGTTTGATCCCACAGGGGAACTCTGAAGCTTTCTTT.

This clone was detected a few times. V gene TRBV9 combines with J gene TRBJ1-1; TRBD1 is a possible D gene (5 bases). Trimming took 3 bases from V and 5 from J, leaving 14 bases between them. Germline lookup yields CDR1 SGDLS and CDR2 YYNGEE. The CDR3 is 14 residues long. CDR3 protein: CASSDMAGGTEAFF. In DNA, the CDR3 is TGTGCCAGCAGCGACATGGCGGGGGGAACTGAAGCTTTCTTT.